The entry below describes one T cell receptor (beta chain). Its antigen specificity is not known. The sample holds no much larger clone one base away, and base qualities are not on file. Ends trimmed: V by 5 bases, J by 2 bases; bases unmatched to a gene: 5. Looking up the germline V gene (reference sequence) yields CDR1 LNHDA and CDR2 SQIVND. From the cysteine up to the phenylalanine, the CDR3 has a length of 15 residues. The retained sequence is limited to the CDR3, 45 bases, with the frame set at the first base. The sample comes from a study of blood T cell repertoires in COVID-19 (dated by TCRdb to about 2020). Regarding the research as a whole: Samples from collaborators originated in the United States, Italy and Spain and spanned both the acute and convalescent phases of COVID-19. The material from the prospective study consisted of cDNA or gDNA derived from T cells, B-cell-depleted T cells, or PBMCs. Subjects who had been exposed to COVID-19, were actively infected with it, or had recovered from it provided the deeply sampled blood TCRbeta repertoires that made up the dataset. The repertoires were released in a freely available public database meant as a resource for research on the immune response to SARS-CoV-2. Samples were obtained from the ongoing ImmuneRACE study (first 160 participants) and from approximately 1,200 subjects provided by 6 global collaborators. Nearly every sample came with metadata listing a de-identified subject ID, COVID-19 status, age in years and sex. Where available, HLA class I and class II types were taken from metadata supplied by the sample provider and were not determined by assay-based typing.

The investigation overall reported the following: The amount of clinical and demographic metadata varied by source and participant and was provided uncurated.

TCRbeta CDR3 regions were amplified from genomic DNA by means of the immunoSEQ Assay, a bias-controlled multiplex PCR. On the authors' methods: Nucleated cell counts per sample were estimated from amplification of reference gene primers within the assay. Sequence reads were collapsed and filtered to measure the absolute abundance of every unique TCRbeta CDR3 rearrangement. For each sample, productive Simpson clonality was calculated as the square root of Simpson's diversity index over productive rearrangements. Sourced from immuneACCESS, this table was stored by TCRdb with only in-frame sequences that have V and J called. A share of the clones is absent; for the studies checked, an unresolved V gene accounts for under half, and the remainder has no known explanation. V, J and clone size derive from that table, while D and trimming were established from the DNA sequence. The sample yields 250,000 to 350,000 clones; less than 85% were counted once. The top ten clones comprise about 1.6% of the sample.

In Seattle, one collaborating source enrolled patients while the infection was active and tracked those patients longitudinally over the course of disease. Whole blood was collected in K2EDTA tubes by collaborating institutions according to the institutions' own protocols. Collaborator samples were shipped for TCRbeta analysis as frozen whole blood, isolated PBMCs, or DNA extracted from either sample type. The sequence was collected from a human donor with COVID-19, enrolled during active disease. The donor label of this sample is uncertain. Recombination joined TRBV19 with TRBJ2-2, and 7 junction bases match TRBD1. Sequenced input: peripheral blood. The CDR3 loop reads CASSSTGINTGELFF. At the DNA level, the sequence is TGTGCCAGTAGTTCGACAGGGATAAACACCGGGGAGCTGTTTTTT.